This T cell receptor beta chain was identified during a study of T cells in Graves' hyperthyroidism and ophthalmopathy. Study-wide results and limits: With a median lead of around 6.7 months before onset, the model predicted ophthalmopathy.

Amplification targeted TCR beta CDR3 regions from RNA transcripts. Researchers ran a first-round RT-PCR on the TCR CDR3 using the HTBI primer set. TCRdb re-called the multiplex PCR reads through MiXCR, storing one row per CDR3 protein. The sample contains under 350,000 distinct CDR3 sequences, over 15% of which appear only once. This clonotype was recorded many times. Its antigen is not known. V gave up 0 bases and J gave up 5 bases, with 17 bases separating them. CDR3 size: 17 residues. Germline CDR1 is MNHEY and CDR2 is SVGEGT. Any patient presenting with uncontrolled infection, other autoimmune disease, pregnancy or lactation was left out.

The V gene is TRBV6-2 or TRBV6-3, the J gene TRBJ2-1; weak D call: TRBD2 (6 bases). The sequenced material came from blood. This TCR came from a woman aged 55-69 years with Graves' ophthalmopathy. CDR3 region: CASSYSSWRVVDNEQFF. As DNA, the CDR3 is TGTGCCAGCAGTTACTCTAGTTGGAGGGTGGTGGACAATGAGCAGTTCTTC.